The 28 T cell receptor beta chains given below trace back to one sample, sequenced in a study of blood T cell repertoires in COVID-19. Sequenced by immunoSEQ multiplex PCR; TCRdb stores in-frame clones only, minus some. The sample holds 200,000 to 250,000 clones, less than 85% seen once. Source material: PBMCs or T cells enriched from blood (not recorded which). All receptors come from a man in his forties who had recovered from COVID-19.

The gene calls are TRBV13 and TRBJ2-2, with D perhaps TRBD1 (5 bases). Germline V gene lookup returns CDR1 PRHDT and CDR2 FYEKMQ (reference sequence). V lost 5 bases, J lost 4 bases, and 17 bases lay in between. The CDR3 is 16 residues long. CDR3: CASSLSSLRGTGELFF. The CDR3, as DNA: TGTGCCAGCAGCCTATCGTCTCTTAGGGGCACCGGGGAGCTGTTTTTT.

The chain is built from TRBV7-6 and TRBJ2-7, with unresolved D. Germline loops: CDR1 SGHVS, CDR2 FNYEAQ. The CDR3 length is 15 residues. With 2 bases removed from V and 6 bases from J, the gap between germline ends came to 17 bases. The CDR3 loop is CASSLSPAHSGEQYF. CDR3 DNA sequence: TGTGCCAGCAGCTTATCCCCAGCCCACTCGGGCGAGCAGTACTTC.

V usage is TRBV9 and J usage is TRBJ2-1; the match to TRBD1 covers 7 bases. The CDR3 extends over 14 amino acids. V dropped 2 bases and J dropped 4; count of bases not matched to a gene: 3. Germline CDR1 reads SGDLS; CDR2 reads YYNGEE. CDR3 nucleotides: TGTGCCAGCAGCGTTGGGACAGCATACAATGAGCAGTTCTTC. Residues: CASSVGTAYNEQFF.

V is TRBV6-2 or TRBV6-3 and J is TRBJ1-5, with D possibly matching TRBD1 (6 bases). The V gene lost 6 bases and the J gene lost 1 base, with 22 bases spanning the gap. Per the germline V gene, CDR1 is MNHEY and CDR2 is SVGEGT. The length of the CDR3 is 18 residues. The CDR3 coding sequence is TGTGCCAGCAGCGAGGGGATCTGGGGCAGGGGAAGCAATCAGCCCCAGCATTTT. Its protein is CASSEGIWGRGSNQPQHF.

This clone was seen a few times. The chain is built from TRBV4-3 and TRBJ2-6; tentative D call: TRBD2 (5 bases). CDR1 and CDR2 from the germline V gene are LGHNA and YSLEER. This CDR3 is 16 amino acids long. Trimming took 1 base from V and 2 from J, leaving 9 bases between them. CDR3 region: CASSQASGTGANVLTF. The CDR3 bases are TGCGCCAGCAGCCAAGCGTCGGGGACTGGGGCCAACGTCCTGACTTTC.

The chain combines TRBV5-1 with TRBJ2-7, with a tentative D call TRBD1 (6 bases). Germline V CDR1 and CDR2: SGHRS, YFSETQ. The ends were cut back, 3 bases at V and 2 bases at J, with 12 bases in the middle. The CDR3 is 14 residues long. Here the CDR3 reads CASSSTGEPYEQYF. Written as DNA, the CDR3 is TGCGCCAGCAGCTCGACAGGAGAACCCTACGAGCAGTACTTC.

J is TRBJ2-7 and V is TRBV5-1, with 9 bases lining up with TRBD1. With V trimmed by 4 bases and J by 3 bases, 5 bases remained unmatched. The CDR3 sequence is 14 residues long. Germline V lookup: CDR1 SGHRS, CDR2 YFSETQ. The CDR3 reads CASSGGQGIYEQYF. Written as DNA, the CDR3 is TGCGCCAGCAGCGGGGGACAGGGTATCTACGAGCAGTACTTC.

This chain connects TRBV24-1 to TRBJ1-5, with D tentatively TRBD1 (5 bases). Between the trimmed V and J ends, which lost 12 bases and 4 bases, there was a span of 12 bases. The germline V gene encodes CDR1 KGHDR and CDR2 SFDVKD. The CDR3 has 12 residues. This CDR3 is CASQGGNQPQHF. CDR3 nucleotide sequence: TGTGCCTCTCAGGGAGGTAATCAGCCCCAGCATTTT.

This rearrangement joins TRBV30 to TRBJ1-6, with D perhaps matching TRBD1 (6 bases). Germline-derived CDR1 and CDR2 are GTSNPN and SVGIG (reference sequence). This CDR3 is built from 15 residues. V was shortened by 4 bases and J by 7 bases, with 17 bases between the two germline ends. The CDR3 bases are TGTGCCTGGACTCCTACGCCGGGGGGCAATTCACCCCTCCACTTT. This gives the protein CAWTPTPGGNSPLHF.

V and J are TRBV5-1 and TRBJ2-3, with TRBD2 matching over 9 bases. Germline trimming cut 6 bases from V and 4 bases from J; bases unmatched to any gene: 6. The CDR3 is made up of 14 amino acids. Germline assignment: CDR1 SGHRS and CDR2 YFSETQ. CDR3 sequence reads: CASISGSGADTQYF. The CDR3 nucleotides read TGCGCCAGCATTAGCGGGAGTGGTGCAGATACGCAGTATTTT.

The chain combines TRBV11-2 with TRBJ2-7, with 10 nucleotides matching TRBD2. Germline CDR1 reads SGHAT; CDR2 reads FQNNGV. The CDR3 loop spans 14 amino acids. With V trimmed by 3 bases and J by 4 bases, 3 bases remained unmatched. CDR3: CASSLKTSGYEQYF. CDR3 DNA sequence: TGTGCCAGCAGCTTGAAGACTAGCGGGTACGAGCAGTACTTC.

V is TRBV7-9 and J is TRBJ2-6; 9 nucleotides match TRBD1. V shed 5 bases, J shed 0 bases, and the junction held 8 bases outside the gene matches. This CDR3 region has 18 residues. Germline CDR1 and CDR2: SEHNR and FQNEAQ (reference sequence). CDR3 nucleotide sequence: TGTGCCAGCAGCCCCAGGACAGGGGCCTTCTCTGGGGCCAACGTCCTGACTTTC. This encodes CASSPRTGAFSGANVLTF.

The chain links TRBV18 to TRBJ1-2; 7 bases align to TRBD1. After removal of 3 bases from V and 4 bases from J, the junction contained 2 bases not matched to a gene. The CDR3 loop spans 13 amino acids. Germline V gives CDR1 KGHSH, CDR2 LQKENI. In nucleotides, the CDR3 is TGTGCCAGCTCACCGGGACAGAGCTATGGCTACACCTTC. Translating gives CASSPGQSYGYTF.

This clone was picked up one time. V gene TRBV24-1 combines with J gene TRBJ1-5, with unresolved D. With 9 bases removed from V and 1 base from J, the gap between germline ends came to 12 bases. The germline V gene has CDR1 KGHDR and CDR2 SFDVKD. The CDR3 runs to 14 residues. The CDR3 sequence: CATGEGWSNQPQHF. Written as DNA, the CDR3 is TGTGCCACCGGGGAGGGATGGAGCAATCAGCCCCAGCATTTT.

This clone was recorded only once. The chain employs TRBV3-1 (or the pseudogene TRBV3-2) and TRBJ2-5; a weak D match, TRBD1 (6 bases). There are 15 residues in the CDR3. The V end was cut by 0 bases, the J end by 4 bases, with 12 bases between. CDR1 LGHDT and CDR2 YNNKEL come from the germline V gene (reference sequence). CDR3 nucleotides: TGTGCCAGCAGCCAAGATTGGGGGCCCACAGAGACCCAGTACTTC. Translation gives CASSQDWGPTETQYF.

The chain has TRBV5-1 and TRBJ2-5, with TRBD1 identical over 7 bases. Germline CDR1 SGHRS, CDR2 YFSETQ. Unmatched junction bases numbered 4, after V lost 3 bases and J lost 2 bases. CDR3 size: 14 residues. For the CDR3, the DNA is TGCGCCAGCAGCTGGGGGACAGAGCAAGAGACCCAGTACTTC. Amino acid sequence: CASSWGTEQETQYF.

This chain uses TRBV5-4 with TRBJ2-4; D possibly corresponds to TRBD1 (5 bases). V dropped 0 bases and J dropped 1 base, with 14 bases sitting between them. Germline V lookup: CDR1 SGHNT, CDR2 YYREEE (reference sequence). CDR3 length: 17 residues. CDR3: CASSLEAGRAAKNIQYF. CDR3 bases: TGTGCCAGCAGCTTGGAGGCCGGCAGGGCTGCCAAAAACATTCAGTACTTC.

The chain recombines TRBV19 with TRBJ2-5; D is possibly TRBD1 (6 bases). V gave up 3 bases and J gave up 5 bases, with 16 bases separating them. The germline CDR1 and CDR2 sequences are LNHDA and SQIVND (reference sequence). This CDR3 spans 15 amino acids. CDR3 bases: TGTGCCAGTAGTATGACCTCCGGGACACGGGAGACCCAGTACTTC. It encodes CASSMTSGTRETQYF.

The chain couples TRBV3-1 (or the pseudogene TRBV3-2) to TRBJ1-2; 7 bases line up with TRBD1. In germline, CDR1 is LGHDT, CDR2 YNNKEL (reference sequence). J was trimmed by 8 bases and V by 2 bases; bases with no gene match: 8. The CDR3 totals 14 residues. The CDR3 region has the DNA TGTGCCAGCAGCCAACCAGGGGGGACGCGGGGCTACACCTTC. Translating gives CASSQPGGTRGYTF.

This clone was recorded only once. The chain uses TRBV5-6 and TRBJ2-2, with 9 nucleotides matching TRBD2. The CDR3 has 15 amino acids. J lost 3 bases, V lost 4 bases, and 4 bases had no gene match. Germline CDR1 is SGHDT and CDR2 is YYEEEE. This CDR3 reads CASSLSGRYTGELFF. The CDR3 DNA follows: TGTGCCAGCAGCCTGAGCGGGAGGTACACCGGGGAGCTGTTTTTT.

The J gene is TRBJ2-1, the V gene TRBV7-9; TRBD2 matches 10 bases. Germline V gene data show CDR1 as SEHNR and CDR2 as FQNEAQ (reference sequence). Trimming at V came to 1 base and at J to 5 bases, leaving 11 bases not matched to a gene. The CDR3 covers 18 residues. CDR3 sequence (DNA): TGTGCCAGCAGCTTAGGGACCTATAGCGGGAGGATGAACAATGAGCAGTTCTTC. Its translation is CASSLGTYSGRMNNEQFF.

This chain connects TRBV15 to TRBJ1-5; 8 bases map to TRBD1. CDR1 and CDR2 (germline): LNHNV, YYDKDF (reference sequence). Trimming cost V 3 bases and J 7 bases; bases outside gene matches: 5. This CDR3 has 14 amino acids. The CDR3 nucleotides read TGTGCCACCAGCAGCGAACAGGGGGGCCAGCCCCAGCATTTT. This gives the protein CATSSEQGGQPQHF.

This sequence joins TRBV7-2 and TRBJ2-7; 9 positions match TRBD1. The CDR3 has 16 amino acids. Germline CDR1 is SGHTA and CDR2 is FQGNSA. With 1 base clipped from V and 3 bases from J, the junction kept 7 bases outside the gene matches. The CDR3 sequence is CASSLGPGQGFYEQYF. CDR3 DNA sequence: TGTGCCAGCAGCTTAGGGCCGGGACAGGGTTTCTACGAGCAGTACTTC.

V is TRBV6-1 and J is TRBJ2-1, with D perhaps matching TRBD1 (6 bases). Germline V gene data show CDR1 as MNHNS and CDR2 as SASEGT. V lost 3 bases to trimming and J lost 14 bases, with 17 bases between them. The CDR3 covers 13 residues. The CDR3 sequence is CASSDTTGKREFF. The CDR3 DNA sequence: TGTGCCAGCAGTGACACTACAGGGAAGAGGGAGTTCTTC.

This rearrangement joins TRBV3-1 (or the pseudogene TRBV3-2) to TRBJ2-3; no reliable D call. The CDR3 has 15 amino acids. CDR1 is LGHDT and CDR2 is YNNKEL in the germline V gene (reference sequence). Trimming pared 1 base from V and 4 bases from J, leaving 12 bases between. Here the CDR3 DNA reads TGTGCCAGCAGCCAAGCTGGGCCGAGACCAGATACGCAGTATTTT. This gives the protein CASSQAGPRPDTQYF.

CDR3 in amino acids: CAPGGANQPQHF. For the CDR3, the DNA is TGTGCCCCGGGGGGGGCCAATCAGCCCCAGCATTTT. The chain recombines TRBV6-5 with TRBJ1-5; the D gene is possibly TRBD1 (6 bases). The ends were cut back, 11 bases at V and 3 bases at J, with 11 bases in the middle. Germline loops: CDR1 MNHEY, CDR2 SVGAGI. This CDR3 is 12 amino acids long.

This rearrangement joins TRBV7-3 to TRBJ2-7; 7 bases match TRBD2. CDR1 SGHTA and CDR2 FQGTGA come from the germline V gene. With 7 bases clipped from V and 3 bases from J, the junction kept 9 bases outside the gene matches. The CDR3 runs to 14 residues. The CDR3 region has the DNA TGTGCCAGCAATGGGGGGGAAACGGACTACGAGCAGTACTTC. The encoded protein is CASNGGETDYEQYF.

To note about this clone: This same CDR3 is encoded by further DNA sequences in the sample. This chain uses TRBV7-3 with TRBJ1-1; no reliable D call. The CDR3 consists of 13 residues. CDR1 and CDR2 from the germline V gene are SGHTA and FQGTGA. Trimming took 0 bases from V and 0 from J, leaving 2 bases between them. This CDR3 reads CASSLTVNTEAFF. For the CDR3, the DNA is TGTGCCAGCAGCTTAACCGTGAACACTGAAGCTTTCTTT.